Below are 27 T cell receptor beta chains sequenced from a single sample in a study of cytomegalovirus exposure and HLA in healthy donors. The PCR ran on 60 Vbeta and 13 Jbeta primers. Measured with immunoSEQ multiplex PCR; TCRdb has only the in-frame clones, and not every one. The profile shows roughly 190,000 clones, approximately 81% of them singletons. Input material: PBMCs. Receptors originate from a woman between 45 and 65 years old in good health and CMV-seronegative.

This chain's CDR3 is CASSRQGNTIYF. The CDR3 nucleotides read TGTGCCAGCAGCCGACAGGGAAACACCATATATTTT. The chain is built from TRBV11-2 and TRBJ1-3; maybe TRBD1 (5 bases). V lost 5 bases and J lost 4, with 6 bases in between. The CDR3 is 12 residues long. The germline V gene has CDR1 SGHAT and CDR2 FQNNGV.

The chain carries TRBV2 and TRBJ1-6; 7 bases map to TRBD1. V dropped 4 bases and J dropped 5; count of bases not matched to a gene: 5. This CDR3 is built from 15 residues. Germline lookup yields CDR1 SNHLY and CDR2 FYNNEI. CDR3 nucleotides: TGTGCCAGCAGTGTTGCCGGGACAGATAATTCACCCCTCCACTTT. Translating gives CASSVAGTDNSPLHF.

This chain connects TRBV5-1 to TRBJ1-1; TRBD1 matches 8 bases. J was trimmed by 7 bases and V by 4 bases; bases with no gene match: 3. The CDR3 sequence is 12 residues long. Germline assignment: CDR1 SGHRS and CDR2 YFSETQ. The CDR3 loop reads CASSKDRVEAFF. DNA of the CDR3: TGCGCCAGCAGCAAGGACAGGGTTGAAGCTTTCTTT. Complete variable domain (other parts from reference TRBV5-1 and TRBJ1-1): KAGVTQTPRYLIKTRGQQVTLSCSPISGHRSVSWYQQTPGQGLQFLFEYFSETQRNKGNFPGRFSGRQFSNSRSEMNVSTLELGDSALYLCASSKDRVEAFFGQGTRLTVV.

The chain's CDR3 is CASRSSDRGNQPQHF. The CDR3 nucleotides read TGTGCCAGCAGATCCTCGGACAGGGGCAATCAGCCCCAGCATTTT. This chain joins TRBV6-1 and TRBJ1-5; TRBD1 agrees at 8 bases. Germline V CDR1 and CDR2: MNHNS, SASEGT. The V and J ends lost 6 bases and 2 bases, in that order; junction bases with no gene match: 6. The CDR3 contains 15 residues.

This clone was observed a handful of times. This rearrangement joins TRBV4-3 to TRBJ2-1, with 8 nucleotides matching TRBD2. This CDR3 comprises 16 residues. Trimming removed 0 bases from V and 10 bases from J; junction bases left unmatched: 11. CDR1 and CDR2 (germline): LGHNA, YSLEER. The CDR3 protein is CASSQDGDGGAGEQFF. CDR3 nucleotides: TGCGCCAGCAGCCAAGATGGGGACGGGGGGGCGGGGGAGCAGTTCTTC.

Only one count was recorded for this clone. The chain is built from TRBV7-8 and TRBJ1-5; possible D gene TRBD1, 6 bases. CDR3 size: 15 residues. Trimming cost V 5 bases and J 7 bases, with 18 bases left between them. CDR1 and CDR2 from the germline V gene are SGHVS and FQNEAQ. The CDR3 loop reads CASSPAPPTGQPQHF. CDR3 DNA: TGTGCCAGCAGCCCAGCCCCGCCAACAGGGCAGCCCCAGCATTTT.

This clone was observed a single time. This chain connects TRBV29-1 to TRBJ2-6, with D possibly being TRBD1 (5 bases). The V end lost 4 bases, the J end lost 1 base, and 11 bases lay between the germline ends. Germline-derived CDR1 and CDR2 are SQVTM and ANQGSEA. There are 15 residues in the CDR3. CDR3 in DNA: TGCAGCGTTGGGACACCGGCATCTGGGGCCAACGTCCTGACTTTC. This sequence encodes CSVGTPASGANVLTF.

The J gene is TRBJ2-5, the V gene TRBV7-9; 8 bases match TRBD1. The CDR3 totals 16 residues. Per germline, CDR1 SEHNR and CDR2 FQNEAQ (reference sequence). J was trimmed by 1 base and V by 4 bases; bases with no gene match: 8. CDR3 region: CASSSRQGTIQETQYF. As DNA, the CDR3 is TGTGCCAGCAGCTCTCGACAGGGGACAATCCAAGAGACCCAGTACTTC.

This chain uses TRBV6-6 with TRBJ2-3; TRBD1 aligns across 10 bases. V was clipped by 5 bases and J by 3 bases; unmatched bases: 5. The germline V gene encodes CDR1 MNHNY and CDR2 SVGAGI (reference sequence). This CDR3 is built from 15 residues. The CDR3 DNA sequence: TGTGCCAGCAGTCGGGACAGGGGTACGACAGATACGCAGTATTTT. This sequence encodes CASSRDRGTTDTQYF.

The V and J genes are TRBV4-3 and TRBJ2-5, with a tentative D call TRBD2 (6 bases). The J call is uncertain, as TRBJ2-7 better fits the DNA end. CDR3 length: 17 residues. Germline V gene data show CDR1 as LGHNA and CDR2 as YSLEER. The CDR3 coding sequence is TGCGCCAGCAGCCAAGGACGGAGCCGGGTGGAGGGCTACGAGCAGTACTTC. It codes for CASSQGRSRVEGYEQYF.

This chain joins TRBV4-3 and TRBJ1-5; D is undetermined. V was trimmed by 0 bases and J by 11 bases, leaving 11 bases between them. The germline V gene encodes CDR1 LGHNA and CDR2 YSLEER. This CDR3 region has 13 residues. CDR3 bases: TGCGCCAGCAGCCAAGATACGGGTAAGGCCCAGCATTTT. This sequence encodes CASSQDTGKAQHF.

This chain connects TRBV19 to TRBJ1-5; 8 nucleotides align to TRBD1. This CDR3 spans 14 amino acids. Germline trimming cut 7 bases from V and 4 bases from J; bases unmatched to any gene: 6. Per germline, CDR1 LNHDA and CDR2 SQIVND (reference sequence). CDR3 DNA sequence: TGTGCCAGTATTCGGACAGGGAGTAATCAGCCCCAGCATTTT. As protein: CASIRTGSNQPQHF.

This clone was seen only a few times. The CDR3 is CASGEGIQYF. In DNA, the CDR3 is TGTGCCAGCGGCGAGGGCATTCAGTACTTC. This sequence joins TRBV21-1 and TRBJ2-4; the table gives TRBD2 as D, unverified against the DNA. TRBV21-1 is a pseudogene. CDR3 length: 10 residues.

This chain uses TRBV27 with TRBJ1-2; D is unresolved. V lost 4 bases to trimming and J lost 1 base, with 7 bases between them. The CDR3 has 13 residues. CDR1 is MNHEY and CDR2 is SMNVEV in the germline V gene (reference sequence). CDR3 in DNA: TGTGCCAGCAGTTCCCGCGGTAACTATGGCTACACCTTC. Translation gives CASSSRGNYGYTF.

This chain uses TRBV18 with TRBJ1-2, with TRBD1 matching over 9 bases. Germline V gives CDR1 KGHSH, CDR2 LQKENI. The CDR3 contains 17 residues. The J segment lost 0 bases and the V segment lost 3 bases, leaving 8 bases of the junction unmatched. CDR3 amino acids: CASSPTGQGNSNYGYTF. For the CDR3, the DNA is TGTGCCAGCTCACCTACGGGACAGGGAAACTCTAACTATGGCTACACCTTC.

The chain couples TRBV2 to TRBJ1-5; 9 bases map to TRBD1. This CDR3 is 15 amino acids long. V lost 4 bases, J lost 6 bases, and 7 bases stayed unmatched. Per germline, CDR1 SNHLY and CDR2 FYNNEI. The CDR3 sequence is CASSGGTGRFQPQHF. CDR3 in DNA: TGTGCCAGCAGTGGGGGGACAGGGAGGTTTCAGCCCCAGCATTTT.

The rearrangement uses TRBV9 and TRBJ2-3, with 13 bases identical to TRBD2. Germline V gene lookup returns CDR1 SGDLS and CDR2 YYNGEE. Losses at the gene ends were 4 bases for V and 4 bases for J; bases not matched to a gene: 3. The CDR3 contains 15 residues. The CDR3 loop reads CASSTSGRGADTQYF. The CDR3 region has the DNA TGTGCCAGCAGCACTAGCGGGAGGGGCGCAGATACGCAGTATTTT.

The rearrangement joins TRBV18 to TRBJ2-1, with TRBD2 matching 13 bases. Germline CDR1 KGHSH, CDR2 LQKENI. This CDR3 spans 15 amino acids. Trimming took 3 bases from V and 6 from J; bases not matched to a gene: 2. CDR3 sequence (DNA): TGTGCCAGCTCACCGACTAGCGGGAGGATCAATGAGCAGTTCTTC. Protein sequence: CASSPTSGRINEQFF. Filled out from reference TRBV18 and TRBJ2-1, the complete variable domain reads NAGVMQNPRHLVRRRGQEARLRCSPMKGHSHVYWYRQLPEEGLKFMVYLQKENIIDESGMPKERFSAEFPKEGPSILRIQQVVRGDSAAYFCASSPTSGRINEQFFGPGTRLTVL.

The chain joins TRBV5-6 to TRBJ2-1, with 9 nucleotides matching TRBD1. With V trimmed by 2 bases and J by 6 bases, 6 bases remained unmatched. Per the germline V gene, CDR1 is SGHDT and CDR2 is YYEEEE. This CDR3 has 15 residues. In nucleotides, the CDR3 is TGTGCCAGCAGCTTTAGGACAGGGGATTCCAATGAGCAGTTCTTC. It encodes CASSFRTGDSNEQFF.

V usage is TRBV7-9 and J usage is TRBJ2-3; TRBD2 matches at 7 bases. V lost 6 bases, J lost 0 bases, and 9 bases stayed unmatched. CDR3 length: 16 amino acids. Germline CDR1 reads SEHNR; CDR2 reads FQNEAQ (reference sequence). The CDR3 is CASSPRPRGSTDTQYF. The DNA for the CDR3 is TGTGCCAGCAGTCCAAGGCCGCGGGGGAGCACAGATACGCAGTATTTT.

This clone came up a few times. V gene TRBV4-3 combines with J gene TRBJ1-2; no clear D gene. V lost 0 bases and J 7 bases, leaving 12 bases between the germline ends. The CDR3 sequence is 14 residues long. Germline CDR1 LGHNA, CDR2 YSLEER. In DNA form, the CDR3 reads TGCGCCAGCAGCCAAGATGCTCGGGGATCTGGCTACACCTTC. Its protein is CASSQDARGSGYTF.

V and J are TRBV7-8 and TRBJ1-6; a weak D match, TRBD1 (5 bases). The CDR3 length is 16 residues. Germline assignment: CDR1 SGHVS and CDR2 FQNEAQ. V lost 4 bases to trimming and J lost 7 bases, with 17 bases between them. This chain's CDR3 is CASSSGSNRGNSPLHF. CDR3 coding DNA: TGTGCCAGCAGCTCCGGGTCAAATCGGGGGAATTCACCCCTCCACTTT.

This chain links TRBV5-1 with TRBJ2-4; D might be TRBD2 (5 bases). Trimming removed 4 bases from V and 7 bases from J, with 15 bases in between. The length of the CDR3 is 14 residues. Per germline, CDR1 SGHRS and CDR2 YFSETQ. CDR3 sequence (DNA): TGCGCCAGCAGCCCGCCCGGGGTTGGTAACATTCAGTACTTC. Protein product: CASSPPGVGNIQYF.

This chain joins TRBV5-8 and TRBJ1-3, with D perhaps TRBD1 (5 bases). This CDR3 has 16 residues. Between the trimmed V and J ends, which lost 0 bases and 8 bases, there was a span of 18 bases. Germline lookup yields CDR1 SGHTS and CDR2 YDEGEE. This chain's CDR3 is CASSLGSVGASDTIYF. DNA for the CDR3: TGTGCCAGCAGCTTGGGATCCGTTGGGGCCTCGGACACCATATATTTT. The full variable domain, rest sourced from reference TRBV5-8 and TRBJ1-3, is EAGVTQSPTHLIKTRGQQATLRCSPISGHTSVYWYQQALGLGLQFLLWYDEGEERNRGNFPPRFSGRQFPNYSSELNVNALELEDSALYLCASSLGSVGASDTIYFGEGSWLTVV.

The chain joins TRBV2 to TRBJ2-7; D call uncertain. The V end lost 2 bases, the J end lost 0 bases, and 11 bases lay between the germline ends. This CDR3 has 15 amino acids. Germline-derived CDR1 and CDR2 are SNHLY and FYNNEI. CDR3 in DNA: TGTGCCAGCAGTGAATTAGCCCAGAGCTCCTACGAGCAGTACTTC. Translating it yields CASSELAQSSYEQYF.

Written as DNA, the CDR3 is TGTGCCAGCAGCCAAGATAGGGGTACAGGGGGCGGCCAGCCCCAGCATTTT. Translated, it gives CASSQDRGTGGGQPQHF. This chain links TRBV4-2 with TRBJ1-5; TRBD1 matches at 9 bases. This CDR3 is built from 17 residues. The germline V gene encodes CDR1 LGHNA and CDR2 YNFKEQ. The junction had 10 bases not matched to a gene; V was cut back by 0 bases and J by 7 bases.

The rearrangement links TRBV27 to TRBJ2-5; TRBD2 matches 15 bases. Germline V CDR1 and CDR2: MNHEY, SMNVEV (reference sequence). The CDR3 runs to 16 residues. Trimming removed 3 bases from V and 2 bases from J; junction bases left unmatched: 1. The CDR3 sequence is CASSFGLAGGQETQYF. The CDR3, as DNA: TGTGCCAGCAGTTTCGGACTAGCGGGGGGGCAAGAGACCCAGTACTTC.